A selection of T cell receptor beta chains follows, all from one sample in a study of T cell responses to AZD1222 COVID-19 vaccine. The method was immunoSEQ multiplex PCR; TCRdb's version includes in-frame clones alone and lacks a portion of them. The table lists about 160,000 clones, around 90% of them singletons. The material sequenced was peripheral blood, taken 28 days after the second AZD1222 dose. Receptor source: an adult who received the AZD1222 COVID-19 vaccine. The CDR3 runs from the conserved cysteine through the conserved F or W. The D gene is left open where the match is weak. For some rows the clone size is stated as once, few or many, or as a class when expanded; others skip it.

V	D	size	J	CDR3	DNA
TRBV15	.	once	TRBJ2-3	CATSRDLTDTQYF	TGTGCCACCAGCAGAGACCTAACAGATACGCAGTATTTT
TRBV28	TRBD1	once	TRBJ1-1	CASSFVSGGRGNEAFF	TGTGCCAGCAGTTTTGTCAGTGGCGGCAGGGGGAATGAAGCTTTCTTT
TRBV30	.	once	TRBJ2-7	CAWSSRGTLGLRLIYEQYF	TGTGCCTGGAGTTCCCGCGGGACACTCGGTCTTAGATTAATCTACGAGCAGTACTTC
TRBV3-1/TRBV3-2	.	.	TRBJ1-2	CASSHSDRTRGYTF	TGTGCCAGCAGCCATTCTGACAGAACTCGAGGCTACACCTTC
TRBV4-2	TRBD1	.	TRBJ2-7	CASSHLDRVEPYEQYF	TGTGCCAGCAGCCACCTGGACAGGGTAGAACCCTACGAGCAGTACTTC
TRBV2	TRBD1	.	TRBJ1-2	CASTGQGAYGYTF	TGTGCCAGCACCGGACAGGGCGCCTATGGCTACACCTTC
TRBV19	.	.	TRBJ1-2	CASSIDRGYTF	TGTGCCAGTAGTATAGACAGAGGATACACCTTC
TRBV5-6	TRBD2	.	TRBJ2-2	CASSGGGTGELFF	TGTGCCAGCAGCGGCGGGGGAACCGGGGAGCTGTTTTTT
TRBV15	.	.	TRBJ1-1	CATGDLNTEAFF	TGTGCCACCGGAGATTTGAACACTGAAGCTTTCTTT
TRBV11-2	TRBD2	.	TRBJ2-1	CASRSVGLASYNEQFF	TGTGCCAGCAGATCCGTGGGACTAGCGTCTTACAATGAGCAGTTCTTC
TRBV11-3	TRBD2	.	TRBJ2-3	CASSPGLADPGDTQYF	TGTGCCAGCAGCCCAGGACTAGCGGACCCAGGGGATACGCAGTATTTT
TRBV12-3/TRBV12-4	.	.	TRBJ1-5	CASGSSGTQPQHF	TGTGCCAGCGGCTCTTCAGGGACTCAGCCCCAGCATTTT
TRBV20-1	.	.	TRBJ1-1	CSARETAEAFF	TGCAGTGCTAGAGAGACAGCTGAAGCTTTCTTT
TRBV15	.	once	TRBJ2-3	CATSRDPGATTDTQYF	TGTGCCACCAGCAGAGACCCAGGGGCTACCACAGATACGCAGTATTTT
TRBV5-1	TRBD1	.	TRBJ1-1	CASSWDRARMNTEAFF	TGCGCCAGCAGTTGGGACAGAGCCAGGATGAACACTGAAGCTTTCTTT
TRBV6-5	.	.	TRBJ1-2	CASRTGPTYGYTF	TGTGCCAGCAGAACAGGACCAACCTATGGCTACACCTTC
TRBV12-3/TRBV12-4	.	.	TRBJ1-2	CASSDTGYGYTF	TGTGCCAGCAGCGACACTGGCTATGGCTACACCTTC
TRBV6-5	TRBD1	.	TRBJ1-1	CASSVFDRANTEAFF	TGTGCCAGCAGCGTCTTCGACAGGGCGAACACTGAAGCTTTCTTT
TRBV5-1	.	.	TRBJ1-2	CASSLPGTEYGYTF	TGCGCCAGCAGCTTGCCCGGGACGGAATATGGCTACACCTTC
TRBV7-9	TRBD1	.	TRBJ1-6	CASSLRTGLSGGSPLHF	TGTGCCAGCAGCTTAAGGACAGGTCTATCCGGAGGTTCACCCCTCCACTTT
TRBV19	.	.	TRBJ1-5	CASSSNRDIVGSQPQHF	TGTGCCAGTAGTTCCAATCGGGACATAGTAGGCAGTCAGCCCCAGCATTTT
TRBV7-9	.	.	TRBJ2-7	CASSSAIGFDEQYF	TGTGCCAGCAGCTCGGCTATAGGGTTCGACGAGCAGTACTTC
TRBV30	TRBD1	.	TRBJ2-5	CAWSATTGGGETQYF	TGTGCCTGGAGTGCGACGACAGGGGGCGGTGAGACCCAGTACTTC
TRBV19	.	.	TRBJ1-5	CASSIPSYNQPQHF	TGTGCCAGTAGTATTCCAAGTTACAATCAGCCCCAGCATTTT
TRBV20-1	.	.	TRBJ1-1	CSARDARRAFF	TGCAGTGCTAGAGATGCCAGGAGGGCTTTCTTT
TRBV4-2	TRBD2	.	TRBJ2-2	CASSHQTSLANTGELFF	TGTGCCAGCAGCCATCAGACTAGCCTTGCGAACACCGGGGAGCTGTTTTTT
TRBV11-2	TRBD1	.	TRBJ1-1	CASSLTGTAEAFF	TGTGCCAGCAGCCTAACAGGGACAGCTGAAGCTTTCTTT
TRBV5-4	.	.	TRBJ1-6	CASSRQITGSFNSPLHF	TGTGCCAGCAGCCGGCAGATAACAGGTTCCTTTAATTCACCCCTCCACTTT
TRBV21-1	.	.	TRBJ1-6	CASPFAGREDNSPLHF	TGTGCCAGCCCGTTCGCGGGGCGGGAGGATAATTCACCCCTCCACTTT
TRBV12-3/TRBV12-4	.	.	TRBJ1-5	CASSLEDQPQHF	TGTGCCAGCAGTTTAGAGGATCAGCCCCAGCATTTT
TRBV10-1	.	.	TRBJ2-1	CASNATAGQHYNEQFF	TGCGCCAGCAATGCCACCGCGGGACAACACTACAATGAGCAGTTCTTC
TRBV28	.	.	TRBJ2-2	CASSSRQGTGELFF	TGTGCCAGCAGTTCTCGGCAGGGCACCGGGGAGCTGTTTTTT
TRBV15	.	.	TRBJ2-1	CATSRDRVPRQFF	TGTGCCACCAGCAGAGATCGGGTGCCTAGGCAGTTCTTC
TRBV5-5	.	.	TRBJ2-6	CASSTSTWGANVLTF	TGTGCCAGCAGCACTAGCACTTGGGGGGCCAACGTCCTGACTTTC
TRBV9	TRBD1	.	TRBJ1-3	CASSDAGTVFSGNTIYF	TGTGCCAGCAGCGACGCCGGGACAGTTTTCTCTGGAAACACCATATATTTT
TRBV7-2	.	.	TRBJ2-3	CASSPEGTLPIISTDTQYF	TGTGCCAGCAGTCCAGAGGGGACACTGCCCATCATTAGCACAGATACGCAGTATTTT
TRBV19	.	.	TRBJ2-3	CASSMRGSTDTQYF	TGTGCCAGTAGTATGCGCGGGAGCACAGATACGCAGTATTTT
TRBV6-1	.	.	TRBJ1-4	CASSEALWYEKLFF	TGTGCCAGCAGTGAAGCGCTATGGTATGAAAAACTGTTTTTT
TRBV5-1	.	.	TRBJ2-3	CASSQTSVATDTQYF	TGCGCCAGCAGCCAGACTAGTGTTGCCACAGATACGCAGTATTTT
TRBV19	.	.	TRBJ1-2	CASREAGDIRF	TGTGCCAGTAGGGAAGCGGGGGACATACGATTC
TRBV12-5	.	few	TRBJ1-3	CASGRTSSGNTIYF	TGTGCTAGTGGCCGGACTTCCTCTGGAAACACCATATATTTT
TRBV4-1	.	.	TRBJ1-5	CASSQVFVGDQPQHF	TGCGCCAGCAGCCAAGTGTTTGTTGGGGATCAGCCCCAGCATTTT
TRBV25-1	TRBD1	.	TRBJ1-2	CASSELRQGGYTF	TGTGCCAGCAGTGAATTGAGACAGGGAGGCTACACCTTC
TRBV3-1/TRBV3-2	.	.	TRBJ1-2	CASSRGAHYGYTF	TGTGCCAGCAGCCGGGGGGCGCATTATGGCTACACCTTC
TRBV18	.	.	TRBJ2-5	CASSWGTVTVETQYF	TGTGCCAGCTCATGGGGGACTGTGACGGTGGAGACCCAGTACTTC
TRBV2	TRBD1	.	TRBJ1-1	CASSQGQGGTEAFF	TGTGCCAGCAGTCAAGGACAGGGGGGAACTGAAGCTTTCTTT
TRBV18	TRBD1	once	TRBJ1-2	CASSPLTGTQNYTF	TGTGCCAGCTCACCACTGACAGGGACCCAAAACTACACCTTC
TRBV29-1	.	once	TRBJ1-2	CSAGGRGQGYGYTF	TGCAGCGCCGGGGGGCGGGGCCAAGGCTATGGCTACACCTTC
TRBV3-1/TRBV3-2	.	.	TRBJ2-7	CASSQSNKNSYEQYF	TGTGCCAGCAGCCAATCGAACAAAAACTCCTACGAGCAGTACTTC
TRBV2	.	.	TRBJ1-1	CASTLDSRGTEAFF	TGTGCCAGCACTTTGGACAGTAGGGGGACTGAAGCTTTCTTT
TRBV11-2	TRBD1	.	TRBJ2-7	CASSLAAGGYEQYF	TGTGCCAGCAGCTTAGCAGCAGGGGGTTACGAGCAGTACTTC
TRBV9	.	.	TRBJ1-5	CASSVAPSQPQHF	TGTGCCAGCAGCGTAGCCCCTAGTCAGCCCCAGCATTTT